The sequence of this T cell receptor (beta chain) was determined in a study of tumour-infiltrating T cells in Burkitt lymphoma. Study as a whole: Productive clonality predicted overall and progression-free survival.

V was shortened by 6 bases and J by 8 bases, with 16 bases between the two germline ends. Germline values: CDR1 MNHEY, CDR2 SVGAGI. The CDR3 length is 13 residues. Method: immunoSEQ multiplex PCR; TCRdb's copy keeps in-frame clones and lacks some. The sample carries approximately 46,000 clones, around a third recorded once. The sequence was obtained from a human donor with Burkitt lymphoma. Sequences were obtained from tumor tissue. The chain combines TRBV6-5 with TRBJ1-2; D is possibly TRBD1 (6 bases). As DNA, the CDR3 is TGTGCCAGCAGGACAGGAGAAGTATGGGGCTACACCTTC. It translates to CASRTGEVWGYTF.